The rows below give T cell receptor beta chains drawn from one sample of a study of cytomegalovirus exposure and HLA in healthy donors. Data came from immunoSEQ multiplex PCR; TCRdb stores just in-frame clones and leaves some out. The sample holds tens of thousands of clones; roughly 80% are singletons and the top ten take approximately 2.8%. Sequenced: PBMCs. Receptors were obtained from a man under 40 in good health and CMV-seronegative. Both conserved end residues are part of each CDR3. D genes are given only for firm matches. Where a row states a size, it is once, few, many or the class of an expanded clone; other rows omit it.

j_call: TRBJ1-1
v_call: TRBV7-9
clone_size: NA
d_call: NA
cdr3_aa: CASSLRAGNTEAFF
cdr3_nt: TGTGCCAGCAGCTTAAGAGCGGGGAACACTGAAGCTTTCTTT

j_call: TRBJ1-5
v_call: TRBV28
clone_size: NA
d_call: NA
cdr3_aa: CGGGGTDQPQHF
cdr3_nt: TGTGGAGGGGGGGGCACCGATCAGCCCCAGCATTTT

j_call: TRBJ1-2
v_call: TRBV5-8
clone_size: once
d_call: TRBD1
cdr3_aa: CASSQPGQGALKLGYTF
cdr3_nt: TGTGCCAGCAGCCAACCGGGACAGGGGGCTTTAAAACTTGGCTACACCTTC

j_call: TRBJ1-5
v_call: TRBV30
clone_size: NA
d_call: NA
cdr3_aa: CAATTGSIVSNQPQHF
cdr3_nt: TGTGCTGCAACGACCGGGTCCATTGTTAGCAATCAGCCCCAGCATTTT

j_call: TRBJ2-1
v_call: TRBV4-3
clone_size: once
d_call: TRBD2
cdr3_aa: CASSQDPTSSEQFF
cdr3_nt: TGCGCCAGCAGCCAAGATCCGACTAGCTCAGAGCAGTTCTTC

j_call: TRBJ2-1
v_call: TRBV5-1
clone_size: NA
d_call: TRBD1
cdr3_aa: CASSLLQGTYNEQFF
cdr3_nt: TGCGCCAGCAGCTTGTTACAGGGGACCTACAATGAGCAGTTCTTC

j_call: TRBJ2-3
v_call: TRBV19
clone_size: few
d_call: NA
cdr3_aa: CASGTQSTGTQYF
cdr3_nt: TGTGCCAGTGGCACCCAAAGCACGGGTACGCAGTATTTT

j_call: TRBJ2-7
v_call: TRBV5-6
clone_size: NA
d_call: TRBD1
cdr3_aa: CASRLTGRYEQYF
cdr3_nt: TGTGCCAGCAGGTTGACAGGGCGCTACGAGCAGTACTTC

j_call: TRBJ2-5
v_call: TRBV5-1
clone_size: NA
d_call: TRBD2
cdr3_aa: CASSFGLAGGYYQETQYF
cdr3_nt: TGCGCCAGCAGCTTTGGACTAGCGGGGGGTTATTACCAAGAGACCCAGTACTTC

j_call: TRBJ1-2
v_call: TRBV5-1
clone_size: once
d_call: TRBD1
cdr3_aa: CASSSSPGQGNYGYTF
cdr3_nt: TGCGCCAGCAGCTCTAGCCCGGGACAGGGGAACTATGGCTACACCTTC

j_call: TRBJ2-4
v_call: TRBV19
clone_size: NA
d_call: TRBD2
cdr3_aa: CASSGTSGSHIQYF
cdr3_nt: TGTGCCAGTAGCGGGACTAGCGGGTCCCACATTCAGTACTTC

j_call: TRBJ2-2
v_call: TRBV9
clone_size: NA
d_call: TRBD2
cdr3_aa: CASSVVSGAPTGELFF
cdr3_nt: TGTGCCAGCAGCGTAGTCAGCGGGGCGCCCACCGGGGAGCTGTTTTTT

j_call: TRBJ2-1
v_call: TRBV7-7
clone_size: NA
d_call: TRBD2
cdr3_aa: CASSLEASGGSYEQFF
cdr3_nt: TGTGCTAGCAGTCTAGAGGCTAGCGGGGGGAGTTATGAGCAGTTCTTC

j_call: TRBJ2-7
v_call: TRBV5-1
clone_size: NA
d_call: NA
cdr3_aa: CASSLNRLAEQYF
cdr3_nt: TGCGCCAGCAGCTTGAATCGACTGGCGGAGCAGTACTTC